Below, 30 T cell receptor beta chains from the same sample are listed, as sequenced in a study of blood T cell repertoires in COVID-19. Sequenced by immunoSEQ multiplex PCR; TCRdb stores in-frame clones only, minus some. The table includes fewer than 90,000 clones, 87% detected once. Sequences were obtained from peripheral blood. The receptor source for this set is a male donor with acute or convalescent COVID-19.

A few counts support this clone. The chain joins TRBV10-2 to TRBJ2-2; 7 positions agree with TRBD2. CDR1 and CDR2 (germline): WSHSY, SAAADI. CDR3 length: 14 residues. V lost 5 bases to trimming and J lost 6 bases; unmatched junction nucleotides: 6. CDR3 protein: CASSWTSPAGELFF. CDR3 nucleotides: TGCGCCAGCAGTTGGACTAGTCCCGCCGGGGAGCTGTTTTTT.

The V call is TRBV30, the J call TRBJ1-1; a possible D gene is TRBD1 (6 bases). This CDR3 region has 14 residues. Trimming cost V 0 bases and J 5 bases, with 13 bases left between them. Per germline, CDR1 GTSNPN and CDR2 SVGIG (reference sequence). The CDR3 bases are TGTGCCTGGAGTGTACGCAGGGGTCGGACTGAAGCTTTCTTT. This encodes CAWSVRRGRTEAFF.

This chain joins TRBV7-2 and TRBJ2-5; tentatively, D is TRBD2 (7 bases). V lost 5 bases and J 6 bases, leaving 13 bases between the germline ends. The CDR3 sequence is 13 residues long. Germline V gene lookup returns CDR1 SGHTA and CDR2 FQGNSA. The DNA for the CDR3 is TGTGCCAGCAGCCAACAGGGAGGGCAGACCCAGTACTTC. Protein: CASSQQGGQTQYF.

V gene TRBV5-6 combines with J gene TRBJ1-2; the D is unclear. The CDR3 has 13 residues. V gave up 0 bases and J gave up 8 bases, with 11 bases separating them. Germline V gene data show CDR1 as SGHDT and CDR2 as YYEEEE. Written as DNA, the CDR3 is TGTGCCAGCAGCTTGGCGGCGGGCGGGGGCTACACCTTC. Protein sequence: CASSLAAGGGYTF.

The rearrangement joins TRBV19 to TRBJ2-7; TRBD1 agrees at 11 bases. Trimming took 5 bases from V and 6 from J; bases not matched to a gene: 9. This CDR3 contains 15 residues. Germline CDR1 LNHDA, CDR2 SQIVND (reference sequence). The CDR3 coding sequence is TGTGCCAGTAGTCCCTGGACAGGGGGCGCAAGCGAGCAGTACTTC. Its translation is CASSPWTGGASEQYF.

This chain connects TRBV5-1 to TRBJ2-7; 9 nucleotides line up with TRBD2. The germline V gene encodes CDR1 SGHRS and CDR2 YFSETQ. The CDR3 is 17 residues long. Trimming cost V 0 bases and J 0 bases; bases outside gene matches: 7. The DNA for the CDR3 is TGCGCCAGCAGCTTGGAAGCGGGGGGTCCCAGCTCCTACGAGCAGTACTTC. It encodes CASSLEAGGPSSYEQYF.

This chain joins TRBV10-3 and TRBJ2-3; perhaps TRBD2 as D (5 bases). Germline-derived CDR1 and CDR2 are ENHRY and SYGVKD. The CDR3 has 13 amino acids. V dropped 8 bases and J dropped 2 bases, with 11 bases sitting between them. This chain's CDR3 is CAIQKGDTDTQYF. Here the CDR3 DNA reads TGTGCCATCCAGAAGGGAGACACAGATACGCAGTATTTT.

The chain employs TRBV4-2 and TRBJ2-5; weak D call: TRBD2 (5 bases). V gave up 1 base and J gave up 4 bases, with 10 bases separating them. This CDR3 has 14 amino acids. The germline CDR1 and CDR2 sequences are LGHNA and YNFKEQ. The CDR3, as DNA: TGTGCCAGCAGCCAAGGGAGCGGAGGAGAGACCCAGTACTTC. This translates into CASSQGSGGETQYF.

J is TRBJ1-5 and V is TRBV6-5; a weak D match, TRBD1 (5 bases). Trimming removed 6 bases from V and 2 bases from J, with 11 bases in between. Germline V CDR1 and CDR2: MNHEY, SVGAGI. CDR3 length equals 14 residues. CDR3 sequence: CASRGGGGNQPQHF. The CDR3 nucleotides are TGTGCCAGCAGGGGGGGTGGCGGCAATCAGCCCCAGCATTTT.

This chain connects TRBV2 to TRBJ2-7, with a tentative D call TRBD1 (5 bases). V was cut by 11 bases and J by 0 bases, with 14 bases left in between. CDR3 length: 13 amino acids. CDR1 is SNHLY and CDR2 is FYNNEI in the germline V gene. CDR3: CAWRQTSSYEQYF. CDR3 nucleotides: TGTGCCTGGAGACAGACAAGCTCCTACGAGCAGTACTTC.

V and J are TRBV11-2 and TRBJ2-7, with D maybe TRBD1 (6 bases). V was shortened by 5 bases and J by 2 bases, with 13 bases between the two germline ends. The CDR3 runs to 14 residues. Germline CDR1 reads SGHAT; CDR2 reads FQNNGV. The CDR3 region has the DNA TGTGCCAGCAGCCCCCGACAGGCCGCCTACGAGCAGTACTTC. It specifies CASSPRQAAYEQYF.

This chain joins TRBV19 and TRBJ1-4, with D unresolved. V was clipped by 6 bases and J by 0 bases, with 14 bases between them. This CDR3 contains 16 residues. The V gene's germline CDR1 is LNHDA and CDR2 SQIVND (reference sequence). The CDR3, as DNA: TGTGCCAGTAGAAGAACCCCGGGAGCAACTAATGAAAAACTGTTTTTT. Translating gives CASRRTPGATNEKLFF.

This clone came up once. Written as DNA, the CDR3 is TGTGCCAGCAGCTTGGGACAGGTTGCAACTAATGAAAAACTGTTTTTT. Its translation is CASSLGQVATNEKLFF. The chain is built from TRBV5-8 and TRBJ1-4; a possible D gene is TRBD1 (6 bases). Trimming cost V 0 bases and J 0 bases, with 9 bases left between them. Germline V lookup: CDR1 SGHTS, CDR2 YDEGEE. The length of the CDR3 is 16 residues.

This chain links TRBV29-1 with TRBJ2-1, with 14 bases that match TRBD2. CDR1 is SQVTM and CDR2 is ANQGSEA in the germline V gene. The CDR3 is 17 residues long. After removal of 4 bases from V and 8 bases from J, the junction contained 13 bases not matched to a gene. Here the CDR3 DNA reads TGCAGCGTTGGTGGGTCCGGACTAGCGGGGGGAGGAGATGAGCAGTTCTTC. This encodes CSVGGSGLAGGGDEQFF.

The CDR3 sequence: CASSPGTGVYEQYF. CDR3 nucleotide sequence: TGTGCCAGCAGTCCCGGGACAGGGGTCTACGAGCAGTACTTC. The chain has TRBV6-2 or TRBV6-3 and TRBJ2-7; 10 nucleotides agree with TRBD1. With 5 bases clipped from V and 3 bases from J, the junction kept 4 bases outside the gene matches. The germline CDR1 and CDR2 sequences are MNHEY and SVGEGT. This CDR3 is 14 amino acids long.

This clone was counted a few times. The V and J genes are TRBV5-4 and TRBJ1-2, with D tentatively TRBD1 (5 bases). From germline, CDR1 is SGHNT and CDR2 YYREEE (reference sequence). The CDR3 covers 12 residues. The V end lost 2 bases, the J end lost 8 bases, and 10 bases lay between the germline ends. CDR3 sequence reads: CASSFGWGGYTF. The CDR3 DNA sequence: TGTGCCAGCAGCTTTGGTTGGGGCGGCTACACCTTC.

The V and J genes are TRBV20-1 and TRBJ1-2; D gene unclear. The germline V and J ends were trimmed by 3 bases and 0 bases, with 11 bases remaining between them. The CDR3 runs to 14 residues. Germline lookup yields CDR1 DFQATT and CDR2 SNEGSKA (reference sequence). The CDR3 coding sequence is TGCAGTGCTAGTTCCGGAGCCACTAACTATGGCTACACCTTC. Protein product: CSASSGATNYGYTF.

V gene TRBV11-1 combines with J gene TRBJ2-3; the D gene is possibly TRBD1 (6 bases). This CDR3 has 16 residues. Germline loops: CDR1 SGHAT, CDR2 FQDESV (reference sequence). The germline V and J ends were trimmed by 5 bases and 0 bases, with 15 bases remaining between them. CDR3 residues: CASSPDRPTSTDTQYF. The CDR3 coding sequence is TGTGCCAGCAGCCCAGACAGGCCCACTAGCACAGATACGCAGTATTTT.

The rearrangement links TRBV27 to TRBJ1-5, with no clear D. V was cut by 6 bases and J by 0 bases, with 9 bases left in between. This CDR3 comprises 14 residues. Per the germline V gene, CDR1 is MNHEY and CDR2 is SMNVEV (reference sequence). The CDR3 DNA follows: TGTGCCAGCAGACAGATGTATAGCAATCAGCCCCAGCATTTT. Translating gives CASRQMYSNQPQHF.

The rearrangement joins TRBV6-5 to TRBJ2-3; D may be TRBD2 (6 bases). Trimming took 0 bases from V and 5 from J, leaving 9 bases between them. This CDR3 is 14 amino acids long. Per the germline V gene, CDR1 is MNHEY and CDR2 is SVGAGI. The CDR3 spells CASSYSTGEDTQYF. The CDR3 DNA reads as TGTGCCAGCAGTTACTCGACGGGGGAAGATACGCAGTATTTT.

The chain recombines TRBV9 with TRBJ1-6, with 7 bases that match TRBD1. CDR1 and CDR2 from the germline V gene are SGDLS and YYNGEE. V was pared by 2 bases and J by 10 bases, with 9 bases of the junction left unmatched. The CDR3 is 15 amino acids. DNA for the CDR3: TGTGCCAGCAGCGTGAGACGGGACAGAGGATCACCCCTCCACTTT. It codes for CASSVRRDRGSPLHF. The full variable domain, completed using reference TRBV9 and TRBJ1-6, is DSGVTQTPKHLITATGQRVTLRCSPRSGDLSVYWYQQSLDQGLQFLIQYYNGEERAKGNILERFSAQQFPDLHSELNLSSLELGDSALYFCASSVRRDRGSPLHFGNGTRLTVT.

Here the CDR3 reads CASSQRTSGGAEQFF. The CDR3 DNA reads TGTGCCAGCTCACAACGGACTAGCGGGGGGGCCGAGCAGTTCTTC. This chain joins TRBV18 and TRBJ2-1; 15 bases map to TRBD2. The germline V gene encodes CDR1 KGHSH and CDR2 LQKENI. Trimming cost V 4 bases and J 10 bases; bases outside gene matches: 5. This CDR3 spans 15 amino acids.

The chain employs TRBV7-9 and TRBJ1-5; possibly TRBD1 for D (5 bases). With 3 bases removed from V and 0 bases from J, the gap between germline ends came to 6 bases. Germline lookup yields CDR1 SEHNR and CDR2 FQNEAQ (reference sequence). The CDR3 loop spans 14 amino acids. CDR3: CASSFDSSNQPQHF. CDR3 sequence (DNA): TGTGCCAGCAGCTTTGACAGTAGCAATCAGCCCCAGCATTTT. Full variable domain (remainder filled in from reference TRBV7-9 and TRBJ1-5): DTGVSQNPRHKITKRGQNVTFRCDPISEHNRLYWYRQTLGQGPEFLTYFQNEAQLEKSRLLSDRFSAERPKGSFSTLEIQRTEQGDSAMYLCASSFDSSNQPQHFGDGTRLSIL.

The CDR3, as DNA: TGTGCCAGCGAAACGGCTAACTATGGCTACACCTTC. This encodes CASETANYGYTF. J is TRBJ1-2 and V is TRBV2, with unresolved D. The CDR3 loop spans 12 amino acids. V gave up 8 bases and J gave up 0 bases, with 7 bases separating them. CDR1 and CDR2 from the germline V gene are SNHLY and FYNNEI.

The chain is built from TRBV7-6 and TRBJ2-7; D perhaps matches TRBD2 (6 bases). V was shortened by 0 bases and J by 0 bases, with 15 bases between the two germline ends. Germline assignment: CDR1 SGHVS and CDR2 FNYEAQ. The CDR3 loop spans 17 amino acids. In nucleotides, the CDR3 is TGTGCCAGCAGCTTAGCCCCGGTGGGGGGAGGCTCCTACGAGCAGTACTTC. Translation gives CASSLAPVGGGSYEQYF.

Here the CDR3 reads CAAHGGFNQPQHF. In nucleotides, the CDR3 is TGTGCCGCCCACGGGGGATTTAATCAGCCCCAGCATTTT. The chain combines TRBV6-5 with TRBJ1-5; D perhaps matches TRBD1 (5 bases). The germline gives CDR1 MNHEY, CDR2 SVGAGI. The CDR3 contains 13 residues. Between the trimmed V and J ends, which lost 11 bases and 4 bases, there was a span of 15 bases.

The chain carries TRBV30 and TRBJ2-1; D perhaps matches TRBD1 (6 bases). The germline V gene encodes CDR1 GTSNPN and CDR2 SVGIG (reference sequence). The CDR3 length is 13 residues. Between the trimmed V and J ends, which lost 0 bases and 9 bases, there was a span of 12 bases. CDR3 bases: TGTGCCTGGAGTGTACAGGGTGCGACTGAGCAGTTCTTC. This sequence encodes CAWSVQGATEQFF.

The chain recombines TRBV6-6 with TRBJ1-4; a weak D match, TRBD1 (5 bases). This CDR3 has 14 amino acids. Germline V gene sequence: CDR1 MNHNY, CDR2 SVGAGI (reference sequence). Trimming stripped 6 bases from V and 8 bases from J, with 16 bases between. The CDR3 DNA is TGTGCCAGCAGCCCCGGACACGGATCGGAAAAACTGTTTTTT. Translation: CASSPGHGSEKLFF.

As DNA, the CDR3 is TGTGCCAGCAGTTACGCTCGGACAGGGAACACTGAAGCTTTCTTT. Translation: CASSYARTGNTEAFF. The V and J genes are TRBV6-5 and TRBJ1-1, with 7 bases fitting TRBD1. Germline-derived CDR1 and CDR2 are MNHEY and SVGAGI. V was clipped by 2 bases and J by 1 base; unmatched bases: 4. The CDR3 runs 15 residues.

V is TRBV2 and J is TRBJ1-5, with D possibly matching TRBD1 (5 bases). The germline gives CDR1 SNHLY, CDR2 FYNNEI. This CDR3 contains 14 residues. V lost 6 bases and J 4 bases, leaving 13 bases between the germline ends. Written as DNA, the CDR3 is TGTGCCAGCAGGGGGACTCTGGGGAATCAGCCCCAGCATTTT. It codes for CASRGTLGNQPQHF.